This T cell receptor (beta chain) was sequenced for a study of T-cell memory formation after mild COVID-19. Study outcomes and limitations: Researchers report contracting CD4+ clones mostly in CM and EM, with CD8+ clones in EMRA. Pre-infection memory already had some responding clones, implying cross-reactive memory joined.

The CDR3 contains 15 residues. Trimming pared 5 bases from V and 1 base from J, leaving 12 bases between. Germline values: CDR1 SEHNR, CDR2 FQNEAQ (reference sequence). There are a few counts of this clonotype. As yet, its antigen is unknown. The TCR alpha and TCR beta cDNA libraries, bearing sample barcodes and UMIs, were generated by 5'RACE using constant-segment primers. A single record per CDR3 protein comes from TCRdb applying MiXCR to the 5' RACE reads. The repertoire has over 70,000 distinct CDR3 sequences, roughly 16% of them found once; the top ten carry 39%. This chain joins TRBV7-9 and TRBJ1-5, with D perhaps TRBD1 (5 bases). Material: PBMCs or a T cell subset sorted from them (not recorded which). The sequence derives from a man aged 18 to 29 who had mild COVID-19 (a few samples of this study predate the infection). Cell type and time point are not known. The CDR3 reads CASSADRFSNQPQHF. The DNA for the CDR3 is TGTGCCAGCAGCGCAGACAGATTCAGCAATCAGCCCCAGCATTTT.